These 22 T cell receptor beta chains came from one sample sequenced in a study of beta chain features in type 1 diabetes. Study outcomes and limitations: Among all four CD4+ subsets, Type 1 diabetes patients had TCRB CDR3s that were moderately but significantly shorter.

These receptors are not linked to any known antigen. Of the isolated RNA, all was reverse transcribed, and so the sequenced material was expressed TCRB transcripts. Generated by immunoSEQ multiplex PCR, the TCRdb table keeps only in-frame clones and is missing some. Found here are hundreds of thousands of clones, over 13% of them singletons; the top ten hold 0.035% to 0.04%. The source material was naive CD4+ T cells from blood. These TCRs come from a man aged 18 to 30 with type 1 diabetes.

There are a few counts of this clone. This sample also contains other DNA sequences that code for the same CDR3. V is TRBV6-5 and J is TRBJ2-2; perhaps TRBD2 as D (5 bases). Germline CDR1 MNHEY, CDR2 SVGAGI. CDR3 length: 12 amino acids. V gave up 6 bases and J gave up 6 bases, with 8 bases separating them. This chain's CDR3 is CASSLGAGELFF. The CDR3 DNA is TGTGCCAGCAGCCTCGGGGCCGGGGAGCTGTTTTTT.

This clone was detected a few times. This chain joins TRBV7-3 and TRBJ2-1, with a possible D match to TRBD2 (6 bases). Germline CDR1 SGHTA, CDR2 FQGTGA. The CDR3 consists of 15 residues. V shed 5 bases and J shed 0 bases, with 11 bases lying between them. The CDR3 protein is CASSLDGSSYNEQFF. The CDR3 nucleotides are TGTGCCAGCAGCCTTGACGGGAGCTCCTACAATGAGCAGTTCTTC. Full variable domain (rest looked up from reference TRBV7-3 and TRBJ2-1): GAGVSQTPSNKVTEKGKYVELRCDPISGHTALYWYRQSLGQGPEFLIYFQGTGAADDSGLPNDRFFAVRPEGSVSTLKIQRTERGDSAVYLCASSLDGSSYNEQFFGPGTRLTVL.

V and J are TRBV13 and TRBJ2-2; D not resolved. V gave up 1 base and J gave up 6 bases, with 18 bases separating them. Germline CDR1 and CDR2: PRHDT and FYEKMQ (reference sequence). The CDR3 sequence is 17 residues long. The CDR3 sequence: CASSLVKPRSGPGELFF. CDR3 DNA: TGTGCCAGCAGCTTAGTGAAACCTCGATCGGGTCCCGGGGAGCTGTTTTTT.

This clone came up a few times. This chain uses TRBV5-4 with TRBJ2-1, with 8 nucleotides matching TRBD2. Per germline, CDR1 SGHNT and CDR2 YYREEE (reference sequence). Trimming at V came to 4 bases and at J to 5 bases, leaving 11 bases not matched to a gene. The CDR3 sequence is 16 residues long. The CDR3 loop reads CASSPATSGTNNEQFF. In DNA form, the CDR3 reads TGTGCCAGCAGCCCGGCTACTAGCGGAACCAACAATGAGCAGTTCTTC.

V is TRBV7-2 and J is TRBJ2-7; 9 bases match TRBD2. CDR1 and CDR2 (germline): SGHTA, FQGNSA. The CDR3 sequence is 16 residues long. With V trimmed by 4 bases and J by 7 bases, 14 bases remained unmatched. The CDR3: CASSSGLASGVEEQYF. The DNA for the CDR3 is TGTGCCAGCAGCTCAGGACTAGCGTCAGGAGTAGAGGAGCAGTACTTC.

A few counts support this clone. V gene TRBV9 combines with J gene TRBJ2-2, with no clear D. The V and J ends lost 0 bases and 0 bases respectively, with 9 bases between them. The CDR3 runs 16 residues. CDR1 is SGDLS, CDR2 YYNGEE, per germline. The CDR3 sequence is CASSVGPVSNTGELFF. As DNA, the CDR3 is TGTGCCAGCAGCGTAGGCCCAGTATCGAACACCGGGGAGCTGTTTTTT. Variable domain in full (rest from reference TRBV9 and TRBJ2-2): DSGVTQTPKHLITATGQRVTLRCSPRSGDLSVYWYQQSLDQGLQFLIQYYNGEERAKGNILERFSAQQFPDLHSELNLSSLELGDSALYFCASSVGPVSNTGELFFGEGSRLTVL.

As for this clone: This specimen includes other DNA sequences encoding the same CDR3. This CDR3 is CAWRAYNEQFF. DNA of the CDR3: TGTGCCTGGAGGGCTTACAATGAGCAGTTCTTC. The rearrangement uses TRBV30 and TRBJ2-1; no reliable D call. Germline V CDR1 and CDR2: GTSNPN, SVGIG (reference sequence). V was pared by 3 bases and J by 4 bases, with 4 bases between. The CDR3 length is 11 residues.

A few counts support this clone. Other nucleotide sequences from this sample produce the same CDR3. This sequence joins TRBV30 and TRBJ1-2; D gene ambiguous. Between the trimmed V and J ends, which lost 2 bases and 2 bases, there was a span of 3 bases. This CDR3 is 11 amino acids long. The V gene's germline CDR1 is GTSNPN and CDR2 SVGIG (reference sequence). In DNA, the CDR3 is TGTGCCTGGAGTCAGAACTATGGCTACACCTTC. Translating it yields CAWSQNYGYTF.

This clone was seen a handful of times. Within the sample, other DNA sequences also encode this same CDR3. The J gene is TRBJ2-5, the V gene TRBV20-1; unclear D gene. Per germline, CDR1 DFQATT and CDR2 SNEGSKA (reference sequence). The CDR3 covers 11 residues. V was trimmed by 0 bases and J by 1 base, leaving 0 bases between them. CDR3 nucleotides: TGCAGTGCTAGAGACCAAGAGACCCAGTACTTC. Protein sequence: CSARDQETQYF.

The chain has TRBV19 and TRBJ2-7, with D perhaps matching TRBD1 (6 bases). Germline assignment: CDR1 LNHDA and CDR2 SQIVND (reference sequence). The CDR3 spans 15 residues. Trimming pared 8 bases from V and 1 base from J, leaving 18 bases between. Written as DNA, the CDR3 is TGTGCCAGTGGGCCGGACAGTGTCCCATCCTACGAGCAGTACTTC. This codes for CASGPDSVPSYEQYF.

V is TRBV19 and J is TRBJ2-7; 7 nucleotides line up with TRBD1. Losses at the gene ends were 6 bases for V and 6 bases for J; bases not matched to a gene: 11. The CDR3 consists of 14 residues. Germline V CDR1 and CDR2: LNHDA, SQIVND (reference sequence). Here the CDR3 DNA reads TGTGCCAGTAGCCTAAGGGGGCCGGCGGGCGAGCAGTACTTC. Protein: CASSLRGPAGEQYF.

V and J are TRBV6-5 and TRBJ1-4, with a weak D call TRBD1 (6 bases). Between the trimmed V and J ends, which lost 5 bases and 0 bases, there was a span of 7 bases. Germline V gene lookup returns CDR1 MNHEY and CDR2 SVGAGI. CDR3 length: 14 residues. This chain's CDR3 is CASSPGATNEKLFF. The CDR3 region has the DNA TGTGCCAGCAGTCCAGGGGCAACTAATGAAAAACTGTTTTTT.

This clone was observed once. This chain links TRBV4-2 with TRBJ2-5, with D perhaps being TRBD1 or TRBD2 (5 bases each). Trimming left V 0 bases short and J 4 bases short, with 12 bases between. CDR1 and CDR2 from the germline V gene are LGHNA and YNFKEQ. This CDR3 has 15 amino acids. Here the CDR3 DNA reads TGTGCCAGCAGCCAAGATAGGGCAGGGAGAGAGACCCAGTACTTC. It specifies CASSQDRAGRETQYF.

In regard to this clone: A read error may produce the germline difference seen at one junction end. This rearrangement joins TRBV7-7 to TRBJ2-1; no clear D. Germline V CDR1 and CDR2: SSHAT, FNYEAQ (reference sequence). CDR3 length equals 13 residues. CDR3 DNA: TGTGCTAGCAGCTTAGACGTGTTCCAGGAGCAGTTCTTC. This gives the protein CASSLDVFQEQFF.

The chain recombines TRBV11-2 with TRBJ2-6, with D maybe TRBD2 (7 bases). CDR1 is SGHAT, CDR2 FQNNGV, per germline. Trimming removed 5 bases at V and 2 bases at J, with 22 bases between. The CDR3 runs 19 residues. CDR3 amino acids: CASSPIRGARGPGANVLTF. CDR3 sequence (DNA): TGTGCCAGCAGCCCGATCCGGGGGGCCCGCGGCCCTGGGGCCAACGTCCTGACTTTC.

The chain carries TRBV6-5 and TRBJ1-6, with 9 bases fitting TRBD1. This CDR3 is 15 amino acids long. V lost 2 bases and J lost 9; bases outside the gene matches: 5. Germline CDR1 and CDR2: MNHEY and SVGAGI. In nucleotides, the CDR3 is TGTGCCAGCAGTTACCGGACAGGGGATAGTTCACCCCTCCACTTT. It encodes CASSYRTGDSSPLHF.

This CDR3 reads CASSPTGSSAQETQYF. The CDR3 DNA follows: TGTGCCAGCAGCCCGACTGGTAGTAGCGCCCAAGAGACCCAGTACTTC. The chain recombines TRBV4-2 with TRBJ2-5; weak D call: TRBD2 (5 bases). The ends were cut back, 4 bases at V and 1 base at J, with 16 bases in the middle. This CDR3 is 16 amino acids long. Germline V gene lookup returns CDR1 LGHNA and CDR2 YNFKEQ.

This clone was seen more than once but under ten times. V gene TRBV7-9 combines with J gene TRBJ2-1; D not certain. Deletions cut 4 bases from V and 0 bases from J, with 19 bases between. Germline CDR1 SEHNR, CDR2 FQNEAQ (reference sequence). The CDR3 covers 18 residues. The CDR3 sequence: CASSYPKSATHSYNEQFF. The CDR3 region has the DNA TGTGCCAGCAGCTACCCAAAATCGGCGACACACTCCTACAATGAGCAGTTCTTC.

V gene TRBV28 combines with J gene TRBJ2-7; 10 positions agree with TRBD1. The CDR3 spans 14 residues. The germline V gene has CDR1 MDHEN and CDR2 SYDVKM. J gave up 5 bases and V 7 bases, and 8 bases lay outside the gene matches. The CDR3 is CASTGRDRGHEQYF. In nucleotides, the CDR3 is TGTGCCAGCACTGGGCGGGACAGGGGCCACGAGCAGTACTTC.

The genes are TRBV18 and TRBJ2-1; tentative D call: TRBD1 (6 bases). This CDR3 is built from 13 residues. Per the germline V gene, CDR1 is KGHSH and CDR2 is LQKENI. With 4 bases removed from V and 3 bases from J, the gap between germline ends came to 7 bases. CDR3 sequence (DNA): TGTGCCAGCTCACGACAGGACTACAATGAGCAGTTCTTC. Translating it yields CASSRQDYNEQFF. Full variable domain (outside the CDR3, taken from reference TRBV18 and TRBJ2-1): NAGVMQNPRHLVRRRGQEARLRCSPMKGHSHVYWYRQLPEEGLKFMVYLQKENIIDESGMPKERFSAEFPKEGPSILRIQQVVRGDSAAYFCASSRQDYNEQFFGPGTRLTVL.

This clone was detected only a few times. The chain employs TRBV18 and TRBJ2-5, with 7 bases fitting TRBD2. V lost 2 bases, J lost 5 bases, and 5 bases stayed unmatched. The CDR3 has 14 residues. Germline values: CDR1 KGHSH, CDR2 LQKENI. For the CDR3, the DNA is TGTGCCAGCTCACCAGGTTCGGGGGGTGAGACCCAGTACTTC. Protein sequence: CASSPGSGGETQYF.

The gene calls are TRBV7-8 and TRBJ2-1, with TRBD1 matching 8 bases. V trimming: 7 bases; J trimming: 4 bases; junction bases outside the gene matches: 3. The CDR3 sequence is 13 residues long. Germline V gives CDR1 SGHVS, CDR2 FQNEAQ. CDR3 residues: CASMDRVYNEQFF. CDR3 nucleotide sequence: TGTGCCAGCATGGACAGGGTATACAATGAGCAGTTCTTC. The full variable domain, in which reference TRBV7-8 and TRBJ2-1 provide the parts outside the CDR3, is GAGVSQSPRYKVAKRGQDVALRCDPISGHVSLFWYQQALGQGPEFLTYFQNEAQLDKSGLPSDRFFAERPEGSVSTLKIQRTQQEDSAVYLCASMDRVYNEQFFGPGTRLTVL.